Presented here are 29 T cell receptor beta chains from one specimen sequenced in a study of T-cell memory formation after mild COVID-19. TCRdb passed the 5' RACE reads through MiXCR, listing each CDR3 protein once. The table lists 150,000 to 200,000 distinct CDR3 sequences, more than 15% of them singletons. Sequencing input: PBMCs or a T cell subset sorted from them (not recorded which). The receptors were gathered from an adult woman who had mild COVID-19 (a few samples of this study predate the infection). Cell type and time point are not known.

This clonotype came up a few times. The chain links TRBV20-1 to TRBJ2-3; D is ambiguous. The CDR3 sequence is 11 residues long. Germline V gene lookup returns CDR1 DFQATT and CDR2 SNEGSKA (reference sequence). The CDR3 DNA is TGCAGCGTACCCCAGCGAGATACGCAGTATTTT. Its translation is CSVPQRDTQYF.

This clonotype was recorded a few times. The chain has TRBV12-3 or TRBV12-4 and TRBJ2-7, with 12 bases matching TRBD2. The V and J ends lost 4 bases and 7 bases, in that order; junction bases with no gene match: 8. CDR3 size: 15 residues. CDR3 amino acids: CASSSLAGGGLEQYF. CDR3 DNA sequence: TGTGCCAGCAGTTCTCTAGCGGGAGGGGGCCTGGAGCAGTACTTC.

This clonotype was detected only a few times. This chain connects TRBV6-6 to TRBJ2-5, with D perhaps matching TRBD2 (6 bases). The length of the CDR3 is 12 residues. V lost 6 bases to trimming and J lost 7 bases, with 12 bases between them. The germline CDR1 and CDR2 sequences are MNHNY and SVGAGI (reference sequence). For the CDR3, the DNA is TGTGCCAGCAGCTTTAACGGGGGGACCCAGTACTTC. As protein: CASSFNGGTQYF.

CDR3 region: CASRLTGLTDTQYF. As DNA, the CDR3 is TGTGCCAGCAGACTAACAGGGCTCACAGATACGCAGTATTTT. The chain joins TRBV7-2 to TRBJ2-3; possible D gene TRBD1, 6 bases. Per germline, CDR1 SGHTA and CDR2 FQGNSA. There are 14 residues in the CDR3. The V end was cut by 6 bases, the J end by 2 bases, with 12 bases between.

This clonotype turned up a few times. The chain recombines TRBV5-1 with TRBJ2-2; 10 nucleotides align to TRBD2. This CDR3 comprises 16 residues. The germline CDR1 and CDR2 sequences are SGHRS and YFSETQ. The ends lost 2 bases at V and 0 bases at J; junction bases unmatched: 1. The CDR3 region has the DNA TGCGCCAGCAGCTTCAGCGGGGGGGCGAACACCGGGGAGCTGTTTTTT. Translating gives CASSFSGGANTGELFF. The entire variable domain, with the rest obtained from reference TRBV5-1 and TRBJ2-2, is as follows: KAGVTQTPRYLIKTRGQQVTLSCSPISGHRSVSWYQQTPGQGLQFLFEYFSETQRNKGNFPGRFSGRQFSNSRSEMNVSTLELGDSALYLCASSFSGGANTGELFFGEGSRLTVL.

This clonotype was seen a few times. CDR3 coding DNA: TGTGCCAGCAGCTGGACCGGGACAGCCTCTGGAAACACCATATATTTT. Protein sequence: CASSWTGTASGNTIYF. The rearrangement joins TRBV7-9 to TRBJ1-3; TRBD1 matches 7 bases. In germline, CDR1 is SEHNR, CDR2 FQNEAQ (reference sequence). The CDR3 is made up of 16 amino acids. V shed 4 bases and J 0 bases; nucleotides not matched to a gene: 6.

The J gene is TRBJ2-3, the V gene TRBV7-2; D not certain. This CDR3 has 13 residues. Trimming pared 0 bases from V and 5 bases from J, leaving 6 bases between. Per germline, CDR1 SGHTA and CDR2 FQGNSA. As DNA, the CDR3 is TGTGCCAGCAGCTTAGCGTGGGGAGATACGCAGTATTTT. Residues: CASSLAWGDTQYF.

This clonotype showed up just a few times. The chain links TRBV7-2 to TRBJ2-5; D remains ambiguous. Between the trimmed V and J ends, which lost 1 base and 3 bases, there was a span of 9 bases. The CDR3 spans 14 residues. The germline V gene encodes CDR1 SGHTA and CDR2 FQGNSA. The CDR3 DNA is TGTGCCAGCAGCTTAGTGCCGGATAAAGAGACCCAGTACTTC. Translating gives CASSLVPDKETQYF. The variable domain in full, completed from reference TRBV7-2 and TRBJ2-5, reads GAGVSQSPSNKVTEKGKDVELRCDPISGHTALYWYRQSLGQGLEFLIYFQGNSAPDKSGLPSDRFSAERTGGSVSTLTIQRTQQEDSAVYLCASSLVPDKETQYFGPGTRLLVL.

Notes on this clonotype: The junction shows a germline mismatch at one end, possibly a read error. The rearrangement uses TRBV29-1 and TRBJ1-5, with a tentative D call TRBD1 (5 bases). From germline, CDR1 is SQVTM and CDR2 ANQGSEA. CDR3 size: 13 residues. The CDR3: CSVLTRGDQAQHF. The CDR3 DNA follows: TGCAGCGTTTTGACCCGGGGGGATCAGGCCCAGCATTTT.

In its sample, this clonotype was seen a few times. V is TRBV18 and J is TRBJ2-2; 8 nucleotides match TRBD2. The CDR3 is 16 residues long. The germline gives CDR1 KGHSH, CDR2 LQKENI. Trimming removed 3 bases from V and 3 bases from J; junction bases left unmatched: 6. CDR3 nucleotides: TGTGCCAGCTCACCCTCCGGGGGGGCGCACACCGGGGAGCTGTTTTTT. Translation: CASSPSGGAHTGELFF.

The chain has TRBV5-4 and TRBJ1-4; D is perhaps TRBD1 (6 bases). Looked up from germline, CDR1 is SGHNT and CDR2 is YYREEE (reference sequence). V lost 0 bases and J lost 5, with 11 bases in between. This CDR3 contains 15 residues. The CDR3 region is CASSLGGTQNEKLFF. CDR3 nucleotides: TGTGCCAGCAGCTTGGGGGGGACACAAAATGAAAAACTGTTTTTT.

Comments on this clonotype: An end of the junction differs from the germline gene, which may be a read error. In DNA form, the CDR3 reads TGTGCCAGCAGCCCCATGAGCAATCATCCCCAGCATTTT. This translates into CASSPMSNHPQHF. The chain joins TRBV12-3 or TRBV12-4 to TRBJ1-5; D unclear. The CDR3 is 13 residues long.

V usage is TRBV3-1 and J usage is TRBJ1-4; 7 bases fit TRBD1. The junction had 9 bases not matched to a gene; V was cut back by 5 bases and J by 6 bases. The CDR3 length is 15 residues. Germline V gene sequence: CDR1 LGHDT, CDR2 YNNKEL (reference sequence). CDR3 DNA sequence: TGTGCCAGCAGCGTACGACAGGGATCATATGAAAAACTGTTTTTT. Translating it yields CASSVRQGSYEKLFF.

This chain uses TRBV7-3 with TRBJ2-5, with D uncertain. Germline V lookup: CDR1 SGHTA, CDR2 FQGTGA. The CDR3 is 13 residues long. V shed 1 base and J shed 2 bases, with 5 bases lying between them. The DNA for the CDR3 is TGTGCCAGCAGCTTAATGTCGCAAGAGACCCAGTACTTC. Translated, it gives CASSLMSQETQYF. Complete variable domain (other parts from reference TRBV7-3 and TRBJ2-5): GAGVSQTPSNKVTEKGKYVELRCDPISGHTALYWYRQSLGQGPEFLIYFQGTGAADDSGLPNDRFFAVRPEGSVSTLKIQRTERGDSAVYLCASSLMSQETQYFGPGTRLLVL.

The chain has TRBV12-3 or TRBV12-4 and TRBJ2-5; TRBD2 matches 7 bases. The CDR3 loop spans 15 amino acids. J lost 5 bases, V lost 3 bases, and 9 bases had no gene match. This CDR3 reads CASSFATMRGETQYF. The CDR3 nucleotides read TGTGCCAGCAGTTTCGCCACCATGCGGGGGGAGACCCAGTACTTC.

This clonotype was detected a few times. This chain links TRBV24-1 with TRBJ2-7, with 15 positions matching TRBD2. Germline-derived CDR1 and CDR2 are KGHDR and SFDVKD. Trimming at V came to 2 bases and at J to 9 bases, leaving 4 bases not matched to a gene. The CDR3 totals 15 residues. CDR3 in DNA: TGTGCCACCAGTGATTGGACTAGCGGGGGGGCTGTGCAGTACTTC. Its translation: CATSDWTSGGAVQYF.

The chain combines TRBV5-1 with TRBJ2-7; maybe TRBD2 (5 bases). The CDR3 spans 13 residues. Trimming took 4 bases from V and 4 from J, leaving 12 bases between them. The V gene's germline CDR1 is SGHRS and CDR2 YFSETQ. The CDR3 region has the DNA TGCGCCAGCAGCCCTCATCGGGAATACGAGCAGTACTTC. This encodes CASSPHREYEQYF.

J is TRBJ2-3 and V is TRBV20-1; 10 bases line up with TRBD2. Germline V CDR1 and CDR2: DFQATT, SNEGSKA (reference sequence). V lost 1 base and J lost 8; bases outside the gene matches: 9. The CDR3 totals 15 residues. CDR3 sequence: CSARGTSGPVGTQYF. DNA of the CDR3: TGCAGTGCTAGAGGGACTAGCGGCCCTGTCGGTACGCAGTATTTT.

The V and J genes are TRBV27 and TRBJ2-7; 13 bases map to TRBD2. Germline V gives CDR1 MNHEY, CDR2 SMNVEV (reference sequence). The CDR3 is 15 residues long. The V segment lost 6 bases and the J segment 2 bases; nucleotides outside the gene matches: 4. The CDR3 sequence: CASSKGLAGAYEQYF. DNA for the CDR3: TGTGCCAGCAGCAAAGGACTAGCGGGAGCCTACGAGCAGTACTTC.

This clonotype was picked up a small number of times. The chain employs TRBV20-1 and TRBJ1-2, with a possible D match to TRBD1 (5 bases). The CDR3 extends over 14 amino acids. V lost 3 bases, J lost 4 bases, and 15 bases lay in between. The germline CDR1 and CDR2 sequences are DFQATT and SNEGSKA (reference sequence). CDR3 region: CSASGDSTVYGYTF. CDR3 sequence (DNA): TGCAGTGCTAGCGGGGACTCTACAGTCTATGGCTACACCTTC.

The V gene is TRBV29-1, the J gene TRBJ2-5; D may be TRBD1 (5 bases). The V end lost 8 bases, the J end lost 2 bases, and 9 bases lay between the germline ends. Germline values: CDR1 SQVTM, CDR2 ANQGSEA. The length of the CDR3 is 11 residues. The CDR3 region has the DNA TGCAGCATTCGACAGCAAGAGACCCAGTACTTC. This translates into CSIRQQETQYF.

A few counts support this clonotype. CDR3 nucleotide sequence: TGTGCCAGCAGCGTGGGGTATGAGCAGTTCTTC. Translating it yields CASSVGYEQFF. The rearrangement uses TRBV2 and TRBJ2-1; D not certain. The length of the CDR3 is 11 residues. CDR1 is SNHLY, CDR2 FYNNEI, per germline. Trimming cost V 6 bases and J 8 bases, with 8 bases left between them. Together with reference TRBV2 and TRBJ2-1, the CDR3 gives the full variable domain: EPEVTQTPSHQVTQMGQEVILRCVPISNHLYFYWYRQILGQKVEFLVSFYNNEISEKSEIFDDQFSVERPDGSNFTLKIRSTKLEDSAMYFCASSVGYEQFFGPGTRLTVL.

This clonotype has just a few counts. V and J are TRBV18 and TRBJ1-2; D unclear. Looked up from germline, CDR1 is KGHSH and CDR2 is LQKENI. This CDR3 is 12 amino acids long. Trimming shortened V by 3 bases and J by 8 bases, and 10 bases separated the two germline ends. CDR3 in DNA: TGTGCCAGCTCACCTAACTCCGGAGGCTACACCTTC. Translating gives CASSPNSGGYTF.

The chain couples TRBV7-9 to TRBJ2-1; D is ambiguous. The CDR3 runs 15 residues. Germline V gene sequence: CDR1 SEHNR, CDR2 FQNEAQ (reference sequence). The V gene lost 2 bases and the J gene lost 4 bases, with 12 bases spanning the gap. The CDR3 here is CASSLLVGRYNEQFF. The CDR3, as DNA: TGTGCCAGCAGCTTACTTGTCGGGCGTTACAATGAGCAGTTCTTC. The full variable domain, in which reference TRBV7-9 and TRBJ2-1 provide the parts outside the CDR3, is DTGVSQNPRHKITKRGQNVTFRCDPISEHNRLYWYRQTLGQGPEFLTYFQNEAQLEKSRLLSDRFSAERPKGSFSTLEIQRTEQGDSAMYLCASSLLVGRYNEQFFGPGTRLTVL.

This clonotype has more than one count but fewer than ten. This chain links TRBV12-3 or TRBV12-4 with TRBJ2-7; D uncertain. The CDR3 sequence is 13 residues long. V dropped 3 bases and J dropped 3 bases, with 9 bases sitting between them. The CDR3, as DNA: TGTGCCAGCAGTTTCAGCCTAAACTACGAGCAGTACTTC. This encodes CASSFSLNYEQYF.

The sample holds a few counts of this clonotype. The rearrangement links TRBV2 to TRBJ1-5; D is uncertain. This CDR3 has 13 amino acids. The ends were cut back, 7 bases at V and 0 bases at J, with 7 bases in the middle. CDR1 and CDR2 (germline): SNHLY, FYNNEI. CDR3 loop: CASTADSNQPQHF. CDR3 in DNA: TGTGCCAGCACGGCAGATAGCAATCAGCCCCAGCATTTT.

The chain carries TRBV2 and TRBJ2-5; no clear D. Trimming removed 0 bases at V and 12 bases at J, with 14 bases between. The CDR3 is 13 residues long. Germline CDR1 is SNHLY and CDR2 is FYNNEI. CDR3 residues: CASSEALRAGEYF. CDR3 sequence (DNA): TGTGCCAGCAGTGAAGCGCTTCGGGCTGGGGAGTACTTC.

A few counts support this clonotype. The CDR3 DNA sequence: TGTGCCACCAGTGATTTCCCAGATAGCACAGATACGCAGTATTTT. Amino acids: CATSDFPDSTDTQYF. The chain has TRBV24-1 and TRBJ2-3; D is undetermined. The CDR3 contains 15 residues. Germline CDR1 KGHDR, CDR2 SFDVKD. Trimming took 1 base from V and 0 from J, leaving 7 bases between them.

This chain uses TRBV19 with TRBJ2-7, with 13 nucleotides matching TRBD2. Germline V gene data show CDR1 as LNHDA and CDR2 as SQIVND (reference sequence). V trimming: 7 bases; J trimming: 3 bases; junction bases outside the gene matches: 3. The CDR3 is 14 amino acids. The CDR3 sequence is CASTRTSGSYEQYF. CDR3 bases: TGTGCCAGTACAAGGACTAGCGGGAGCTACGAGCAGTACTTC.